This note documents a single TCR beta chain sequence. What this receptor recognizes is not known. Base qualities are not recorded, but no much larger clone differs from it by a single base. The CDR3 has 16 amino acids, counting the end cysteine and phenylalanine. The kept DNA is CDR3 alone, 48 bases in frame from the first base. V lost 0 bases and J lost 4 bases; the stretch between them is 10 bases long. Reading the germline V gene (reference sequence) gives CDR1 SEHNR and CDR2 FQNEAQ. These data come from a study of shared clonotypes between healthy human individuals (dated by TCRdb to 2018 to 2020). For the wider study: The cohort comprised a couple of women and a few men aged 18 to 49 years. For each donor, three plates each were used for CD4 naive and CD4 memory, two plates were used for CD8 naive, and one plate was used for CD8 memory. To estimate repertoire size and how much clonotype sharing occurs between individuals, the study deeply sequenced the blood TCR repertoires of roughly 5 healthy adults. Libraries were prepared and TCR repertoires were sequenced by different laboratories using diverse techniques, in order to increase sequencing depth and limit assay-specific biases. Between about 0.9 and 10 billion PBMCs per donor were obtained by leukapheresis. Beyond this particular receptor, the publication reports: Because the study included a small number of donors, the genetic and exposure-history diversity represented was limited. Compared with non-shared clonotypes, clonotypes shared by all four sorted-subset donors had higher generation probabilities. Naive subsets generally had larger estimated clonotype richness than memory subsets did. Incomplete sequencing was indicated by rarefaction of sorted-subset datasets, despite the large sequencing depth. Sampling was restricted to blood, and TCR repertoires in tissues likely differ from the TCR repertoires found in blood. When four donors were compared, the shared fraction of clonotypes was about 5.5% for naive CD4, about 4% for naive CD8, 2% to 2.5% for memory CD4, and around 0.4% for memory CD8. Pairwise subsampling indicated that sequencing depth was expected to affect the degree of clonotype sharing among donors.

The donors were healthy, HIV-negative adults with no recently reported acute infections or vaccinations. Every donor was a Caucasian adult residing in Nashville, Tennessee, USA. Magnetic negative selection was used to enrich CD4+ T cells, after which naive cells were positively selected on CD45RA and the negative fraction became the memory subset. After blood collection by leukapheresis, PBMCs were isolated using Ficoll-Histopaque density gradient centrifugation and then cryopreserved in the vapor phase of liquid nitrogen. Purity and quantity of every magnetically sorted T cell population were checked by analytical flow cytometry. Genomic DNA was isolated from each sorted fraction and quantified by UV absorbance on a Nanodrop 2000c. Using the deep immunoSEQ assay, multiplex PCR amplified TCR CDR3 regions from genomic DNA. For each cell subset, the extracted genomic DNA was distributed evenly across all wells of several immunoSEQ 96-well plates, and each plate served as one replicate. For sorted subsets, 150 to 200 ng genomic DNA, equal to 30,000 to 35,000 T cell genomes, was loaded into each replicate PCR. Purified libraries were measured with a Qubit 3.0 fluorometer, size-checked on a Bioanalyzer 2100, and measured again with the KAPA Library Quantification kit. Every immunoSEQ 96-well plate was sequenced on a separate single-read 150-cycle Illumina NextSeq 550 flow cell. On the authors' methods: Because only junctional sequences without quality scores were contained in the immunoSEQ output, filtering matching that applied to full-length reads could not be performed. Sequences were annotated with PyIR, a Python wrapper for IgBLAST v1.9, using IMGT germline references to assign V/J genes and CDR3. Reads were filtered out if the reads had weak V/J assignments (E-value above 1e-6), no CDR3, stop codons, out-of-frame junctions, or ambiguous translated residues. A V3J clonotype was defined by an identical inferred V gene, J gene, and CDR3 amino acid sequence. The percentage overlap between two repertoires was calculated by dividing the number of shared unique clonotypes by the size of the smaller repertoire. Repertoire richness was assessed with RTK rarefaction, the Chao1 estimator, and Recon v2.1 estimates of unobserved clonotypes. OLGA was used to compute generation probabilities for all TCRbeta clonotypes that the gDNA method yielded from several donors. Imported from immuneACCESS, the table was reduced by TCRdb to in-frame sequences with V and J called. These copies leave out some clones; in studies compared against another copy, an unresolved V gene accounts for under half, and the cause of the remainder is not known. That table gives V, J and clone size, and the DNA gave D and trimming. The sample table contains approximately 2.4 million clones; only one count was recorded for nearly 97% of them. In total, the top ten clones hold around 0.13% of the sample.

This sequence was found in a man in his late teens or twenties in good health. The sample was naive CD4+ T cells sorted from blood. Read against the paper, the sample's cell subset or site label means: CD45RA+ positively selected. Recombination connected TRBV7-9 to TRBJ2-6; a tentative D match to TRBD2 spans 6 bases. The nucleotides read TGTGCCAGCAGCTTAGCCCCGGGAGTAGGGGCCAACGTCCTGACTTTC. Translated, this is CASSLAPGVGANVLTF. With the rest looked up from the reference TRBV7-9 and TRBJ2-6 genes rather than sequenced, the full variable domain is DTGVSQNPRHKITKRGQNVTFRCDPISEHNRLYWYRQTLGQGPEFLTYFQNEAQLEKSRLLSDRFSAERPKGSFSTLEIQRTEQGDSAMYLCASSLAPGVGANVLTFGAGSRLTVL.